One and the same sample provided the 22 T cell receptor beta chains below, sequenced in a study of T cell changes during pregnancy in multiple sclerosis. This table comes from immunoSEQ multiplex PCR, and its TCRdb copy is limited to in-frame clones, with some not included. The sample has about 77,000 clones; over 75% are singletons. The sample was peripheral blood, taken before pregnancy. Receptors were obtained from a female donor with multiple sclerosis, enrolled in a pregnancy study.

The chain employs TRBV6-5 and TRBJ2-7; TRBD1 agrees at 10 bases. This CDR3 region has 14 residues. The J segment lost 3 bases and the V segment lost 5 bases, leaving 4 bases of the junction unmatched. The V gene's germline CDR1 is MNHEY and CDR2 SVGAGI. The CDR3 region has the DNA TGTGCCAGCAGTCCGCGGACAGGGGGCTACGAGCAGTACTTC. It is translated as CASSPRTGGYEQYF.

The chain carries TRBV2 and TRBJ2-2, with TRBD1 matching 7 bases. The V gene end was trimmed by 7 bases and the J gene end by 7 bases; junction bases not matched to a gene: 9. This CDR3 spans 14 amino acids. The germline CDR1 and CDR2 sequences are SNHLY and FYNNEI. This chain's CDR3 is CASKFDRVGGELFF. The CDR3 nucleotides are TGTGCCAGCAAGTTCGACAGGGTTGGCGGGGAGCTGTTTTTT.

The V gene is TRBV19, the J gene TRBJ1-5; D perhaps matches TRBD1 (5 bases). CDR1 and CDR2 (germline): LNHDA, SQIVND (reference sequence). CDR3 length: 17 amino acids. V was shortened by 2 bases and J by 1 base, with 15 bases between the two germline ends. This chain's CDR3 is CASSIWQGRWSNQPQHF. DNA of the CDR3: TGTGCCAGTAGTATATGGCAGGGCAGATGGAGCAATCAGCCCCAGCATTTT. The full variable domain, rest sourced from reference TRBV19 and TRBJ1-5, is DGGITQSPKYLFRKEGQNVTLSCEQNLNHDAMYWYRQDPGQGLRLIYYSQIVNDFQKGDIAEGYSVSREKKESFPLTVTSAQKNPTAFYLCASSIWQGRWSNQPQHFGDGTRLSIL.

This clone was detected only a few times. The rearrangement links TRBV5-1 to TRBJ2-3; the match to TRBD2 covers 12 bases. Looked up from germline, CDR1 is SGHRS and CDR2 is YFSETQ. V was clipped by 2 bases and J by 5 bases; unmatched bases: 12. This CDR3 spans 18 amino acids. This CDR3 is CASSFPAPSGGAEDTQYF. In DNA form, the CDR3 reads TGCGCCAGCAGCTTCCCCGCCCCTAGCGGGGGGGCAGAAGATACGCAGTATTTT.

The V and J genes are TRBV7-8 and TRBJ2-5; a weak D match, TRBD1 (7 bases). The CDR3 runs to 17 residues. The germline gives CDR1 SGHVS, CDR2 FQNEAQ. V gave up 7 bases and J gave up 4 bases, with 25 bases separating them. The CDR3 coding sequence is TGTGCCAGCACTCCGGGGAGGACAGGCCCCCTAGGAGAGACCCAGTACTTC. Translated: CASTPGRTGPLGETQYF. Combining the CDR3 with reference TRBV7-8 and TRBJ2-5 gives the whole variable domain GAGVSQSPRYKVAKRGQDVALRCDPISGHVSLFWYQQALGQGPEFLTYFQNEAQLDKSGLPSDRFFAERPEGSVSTLKIQRTQQEDSAVYLCASTPGRTGPLGETQYFGPGTRLLVL.

The chain couples TRBV4-3 to TRBJ1-5; D ambiguous. Trimming shortened V by 1 base and J by 6 bases, and 13 bases separated the two germline ends. CDR1 LGHNA and CDR2 YSLEER come from the germline V gene. This CDR3 spans 15 amino acids. CDR3 bases: TGCGCCAGCAGCCAAGCACATGGGCTATGTCAGCCCCAGCATTTT. As protein: CASSQAHGLCQPQHF.

The J gene is TRBJ1-5, the V gene TRBV2, with D maybe TRBD1 (6 bases). CDR3 length: 13 residues. The V and J ends lost 6 bases and 7 bases respectively, with 13 bases between them. Germline V gene lookup returns CDR1 SNHLY and CDR2 FYNNEI. The CDR3 nucleotides are TGTGCCAGCAGGAGGGGGGGAGGGCAGCCCCAGCATTTT. Translation gives CASRRGGGQPQHF.

In its sample, this clone was seen once. The gene calls are TRBV5-1 and TRBJ1-2; the match to TRBD1 covers 10 bases. CDR1 and CDR2 from the germline V gene are SGHRS and YFSETQ. Trimming removed 0 bases from V and 7 bases from J; junction bases left unmatched: 6. CDR3 length: 15 residues. CDR3 sequence (DNA): TGCGCCAGCAGCTTGGGACGACAGGGGGCGACTGGCTACACCTTC. Protein: CASSLGRQGATGYTF.

The chain combines TRBV5-5 with TRBJ2-1; 8 bases match TRBD1. The CDR3 extends over 18 amino acids. CDR1 SGHKS and CDR2 YYEKEE come from the germline V gene (reference sequence). Trimming took 0 bases from V and 7 from J; bases not matched to a gene: 15. The CDR3 nucleotides are TGTGCCAGCAGCTTGGCAGGGGGGCGGACAGGGTATGGGAATGAGCAGTTCTTC. As protein: CASSLAGGRTGYGNEQFF.

The J gene is TRBJ2-5, the V gene TRBV11-2, with no clear D. Germline V gene lookup returns CDR1 SGHAT and CDR2 FQNNGV. V dropped 2 bases and J dropped 0 bases, with 7 bases sitting between them. This CDR3 comprises 14 residues. CDR3 nucleotide sequence: TGTGCCAGCAGCTTATATGAGTACCAAGAGACCCAGTACTTC. Residues: CASSLYEYQETQYF.

The chain uses TRBV30 and TRBJ2-1; TRBD2 matches at 10 bases. From germline, CDR1 is GTSNPN and CDR2 SVGIG (reference sequence). The CDR3 runs 17 residues. Losses at the gene ends were 7 bases for V and 4 bases for J; bases not matched to a gene: 16. Here the CDR3 reads CAFRGLAGAEPYNEQFF. The CDR3 DNA is TGTGCCTTCAGGGGCCTAGCGGGGGCGGAACCTTACAATGAGCAGTTCTTC.

This chain connects TRBV5-1 to TRBJ2-7, with no clear D. Germline lookup yields CDR1 SGHRS and CDR2 YFSETQ. The CDR3 loop spans 11 amino acids. Between the trimmed V and J ends, which lost 0 bases and 5 bases, there was a span of 3 bases. CDR3 DNA sequence: TGCGCCAGCAGCTTGGATAACGAGCAGTACTTC. This sequence encodes CASSLDNEQYF.

The chain recombines TRBV29-1 with TRBJ2-5; perhaps TRBD1 as D (6 bases). This CDR3 spans 13 amino acids. The V gene lost 5 bases and the J gene lost 5 bases, with 15 bases spanning the gap. CDR1 SQVTM and CDR2 ANQGSEA come from the germline V gene. As DNA, the CDR3 is TGCAGCGTTCAGAGGGGGTCCGGGGAGACCCAGTACTTC. Its protein product is CSVQRGSGETQYF. Full variable domain (rest looked up from reference TRBV29-1 and TRBJ2-5): SAVISQKPSRDICQRGTSLTIQCQVDSQVTMMFWYRQQPGQSLTLIATANQGSEATYESGFVIDKFPISRPNLTFSTLTVSNMSPEDSSIYLCSVQRGSGETQYFGPGTRLLVL.

The gene calls are TRBV11-2 and TRBJ2-4; D remains ambiguous. The length of the CDR3 is 14 residues. V shed 5 bases and J shed 0 bases, with 8 bases lying between them. Germline loops: CDR1 SGHAT, CDR2 FQNNGV. This chain's CDR3 is CASSQIRAKNIQYF. In DNA, the CDR3 is TGTGCCAGCAGCCAAATCAGAGCCAAAAACATTCAGTACTTC.

The rearrangement uses TRBV29-1 and TRBJ2-2; no definite D call. V was pared by 5 bases and J by 1 base, with 5 bases between. Looked up from germline, CDR1 is SQVTM and CDR2 is ANQGSEA. This CDR3 has 12 residues. CDR3 nucleotide sequence: TGCAGCGTTTGCGAGAACACCGGGGAGCTGTTTTTT. It is translated as CSVCENTGELFF.

The genes are TRBV18 and TRBJ1-3; D unclear. Germline-derived CDR1 and CDR2 are KGHSH and LQKENI. Trimming cost V 2 bases and J 3 bases, with 8 bases left between them. This CDR3 region has 14 residues. CDR3 nucleotides: TGTGCCAGCTCACCAGGGCGAGTTGGAAACACCATATATTTT. It codes for CASSPGRVGNTIYF.

The chain couples TRBV5-4 to TRBJ2-1; a possible D gene is TRBD1 (5 bases). The germline gives CDR1 SGHNT, CDR2 YYREEE (reference sequence). The CDR3 length is 14 residues. Trimming took 3 bases from V and 9 from J, leaving 16 bases between them. This CDR3 reads CASSSMTAVGEQFF. The CDR3 DNA reads TGTGCCAGCAGCTCCATGACAGCCGTCGGTGAGCAGTTCTTC.

This chain links TRBV28 with TRBJ1-1; D is possibly TRBD1 (6 bases). This CDR3 has 15 amino acids. Trimming took 5 bases from V and 2 from J, leaving 15 bases between them. The germline gives CDR1 MDHEN, CDR2 SYDVKM. The DNA for the CDR3 is TGTGCCAGCAGTATCTGGGGGCGGCGTAACACTGAAGCTTTCTTT. Protein: CASSIWGRRNTEAFF.

The genes are TRBV10-2 and TRBJ2-5; 13 bases line up with TRBD2. Germline V gene data show CDR1 as WSHSY and CDR2 as SAAADI. After removal of 10 bases from V and 4 bases from J, the junction contained 6 bases not matched to a gene. The CDR3 covers 14 residues. The CDR3 spells CATKTSGGAETQYF. CDR3 bases: TGCGCCACCAAAACTAGCGGGGGGGCAGAGACCCAGTACTTC.

The J gene is TRBJ2-3, the V gene TRBV19, with 9 positions matching TRBD1. In germline, CDR1 is LNHDA, CDR2 SQIVND (reference sequence). V shed 5 bases and J 1 base; nucleotides not matched to a gene: 7. This CDR3 has 16 amino acids. The CDR3 region has the DNA TGTGCCAGTAGTCTAGGGACAGGGCCCGGCACAGATACGCAGTATTTT. Translation gives CASSLGTGPGTDTQYF.

The rearrangement links TRBV6-5 to TRBJ1-1, with no clear D. This CDR3 has 14 amino acids. Trimming pared 3 bases from V and 3 bases from J, leaving 11 bases between. Per the germline V gene, CDR1 is MNHEY and CDR2 is SVGAGI. This CDR3 is CASSYTQIDTEAFF. The CDR3 DNA reads as TGTGCCAGCAGTTATACACAGATTGACACTGAAGCTTTCTTT.

V usage is TRBV15 and J usage is TRBJ2-7, with 9 bases fitting TRBD1. The CDR3 is 16 residues long. Looked up from germline, CDR1 is LNHNV and CDR2 is YYDKDF (reference sequence). J lost 3 bases, V lost 4 bases, and 10 bases had no gene match. This CDR3 reads CATSTSWTGEGYEQYF. For the CDR3, the DNA is TGTGCCACCAGCACTAGTTGGACAGGGGAAGGCTACGAGCAGTACTTC. The full variable domain, with the rest looked up from reference TRBV15 and TRBJ2-7, is DAMVIQNPRYQVTQFGKPVTLSCSQTLNHNVMYWYQQKSSQAPKLLFHYYDKDFNNEADTPDNFQSRRPNTSFCFLDIRSPGLGDTAMYLCATSTSWTGEGYEQYFGPGTRLTVT.